This entry concerns a single T cell receptor beta chain. Its antigen remains unidentified. The sample holds no much larger clone one base away, and base qualities are not on file. The meaning of the sample's time point label: cycle 4 day 1 (C4D1), after less than 7 weeks of nivolumab. Every trial patient had relapsed following autologous stem cell transplantation, and prior brentuximab vedotin exposure was what differed among cohorts A, B and C. The trial cohort was composed of roughly 60 patients with relapsed/refractory classical Hodgkin lymphoma, for whom complete response, partial response or progressive disease was recorded as best overall response. Trial patients were treated with single-agent nivolumab in the multi-cohort phase II CheckMate 205 trial. An independent review committee assessed best overall response by applying the 2007 International Working Group response criteria. Trial PBMCs were obtained immediately prior to nivolumab initiation (C1D1) and on therapy at cycle 2 day 1 and cycle 4 day 1. Peripheral blood was collected in 8 mL Vacutainer Cell Preparation Tubes, from which PBMCs were isolated by centrifugation and then cryopreserved.

This specimen comes from a study of PD-1 blockade in classical Hodgkin lymphoma (dated by TCRdb to 2020 to 2021). Background for the entire study: Nivolumab dosing was 3 mg/kg intravenously every 2 weeks, continuing until either disease progression or unacceptable toxicity. To define a peripheral blood immune signature of response to PD-1 blockade in classical Hodgkin lymphoma, the study combined TCR beta sequencing with CyTOF. Overall results and qualifications from the work: Trial patients with a complete response had baseline diversity similar to that of newly diagnosed patients, while partial responders and progressors had significantly lower diversity. Lower diversity was observed in patients in whom nivolumab was started less than 1 year after ASCT, and these patients were excluded from later analyses so that confounding by immune reconstitution would be avoided. Baseline TCR diversity was reported to be lower in newly diagnosed patients than in healthy donors and to be lower still in relapsed/refractory patients. Only a single clinical trial cohort was studied, and what caused the repertoire differences, possibly disease activity or prior therapy, remained undefined. A significant rise by C4D1 was seen in CD4+ but not CD8+ TCR diversity (p=0.0027 vs p=0.16), with the rise being most apparent in complete responders (p=0.02).

Genomic DNA was extracted with the Qiagen DNeasy kit from unsorted PBMCs and from negatively selected CD4+ and CD8+ fractions. TCR beta CDR3 regions were amplified by immunoSEQ multiplex PCR using primers annealing to V and J segments. A synthetic immune receptor repertoire was used to minimize amplification bias, and remaining bias was computationally removed after sequencing. Concerning the study's data processing: Custom Python scripts were used to quantify repertoire diversity as the Shannon entropy index. Unsorted, CD4+ and CD8+ repertoires were examined separately, except in combined analyses, for which CD4+ and CD8+ sequences were merged in silico. A clone was considered expanded if an increase in frequency of at least 2-fold after treatment relative to C1D1 was found, and a pseudocount of 0.5 was applied to clones undetected at baseline. Singleton clones were defined as clones with 0 or 1 copy at C1D1, and non-singleton clones were defined as clones with 2 or more copies. Clones expanded in unsorted samples were labelled as CD4+, CD8+ or unknown by matching protein sequences in sorted samples from the same patient. Wilcoxon tests were applied to paired samples to test diversity changes from C1D1 to C4D1. Entries here come from immuneACCESS through TCRdb and include only in-frame sequences with V and J called. Some clones fail to appear in such tables; in the studies checked, an unresolved V gene covers under half of the shortfall, and the cause of the remainder is unknown. V and J calls and clone size follow that table, whereas D and trimming were derived from the DNA. The sample includes about 31,000 clones, with 65% to 85% observed a single time. The top ten clonotypes cover approximately 18% of the sample.

CDR1 SNHLY and CDR2 FYNNEI are derived from the germline V gene. CDR3 length: 13 amino acids, cysteine to phenylalanine. The kept DNA is CDR3 alone, 39 bases in frame from the first base. Relative to germline, V is 2 bases shorter and J is 7 bases shorter, with 11 bases between their ends. The chain couples TRBV2 to TRBJ1-2, with TRBD1 tentatively as D gene (6 bases match). The sample consisted of peripheral blood mononuclear cells (PBMCs), taken before the fourth cycle of nivolumab. The receptor comes from a human donor with classical Hodgkin lymphoma. The sequenced DNA: TGTGCCAGCAGTGAAATGGGGGCCGGTGGCTACACCTTC. Translated, this is CASSEMGAGGYTF.